The 21 T cell receptor beta chains below all came from one sample that was sequenced in a study of T cells in Graves' hyperthyroidism and ophthalmopathy. Amplified TCR beta CDR3 regions derived from RNA transcripts. HTBI primers were used for first-round RT-PCR of the TCR CDR3. In TCRdb, the multiplex PCR reads were re-called with MiXCR into one record per CDR3 protein. The sample lists under 750,000 distinct CDR3 sequences; roughly 20% were seen once. Sequenced input: blood. These receptors were collected from a woman in her forties or fifties with Graves' hyperthyroidism that later progressed to Graves' ophthalmopathy.

This sequence joins TRBV20-1 and TRBJ2-5; D gene ambiguous. Per the germline V gene, CDR1 is DFQATT and CDR2 is SNEGSKA (reference sequence). V shed 0 bases and J shed 5 bases, with 7 bases lying between them. The CDR3 runs 12 residues. The CDR3 here is CSARDLWETQYF. The CDR3 DNA reads as TGCAGTGCTAGAGATCTCTGGGAGACCCAGTACTTC.

The table lists this clonotype with a few counts. The chain recombines TRBV28 with TRBJ1-1, with D unclear. Trimming left V 3 bases short and J 1 base short, with 9 bases between. CDR1 is MDHEN, CDR2 SYDVKM, per germline. CDR3 length: 14 residues. The chain's CDR3 is CASSFDIKNTEAFF. CDR3 sequence (DNA): TGTGCCAGCAGTTTCGACATTAAGAACACTGAAGCTTTCTTT.

This clonotype was seen a few times. A much more abundant neighbour one base away suggests this may be a read error. This CDR3 fails to terminate in the conserved phenylalanine or tryptophan, so it likely reflects a read error. J is TRBJ2-5 and V is TRBV11-2, with 14 nucleotides matching TRBD2. The CDR3 is 16 amino acids. Unmatched junction bases numbered 4, after V lost 5 bases and J lost 2 bases. In germline, CDR1 is SGHAT, CDR2 FQNNGV. CDR3 sequence: CASSTWTSGGQETQYL. The DNA of the CDR3 is TGTGCCAGCAGCACCTGGACTAGCGGGGGGCAAGAGACCCAGTACCTC.

With respect to this clonotype: At one end the junction does not follow the germline gene, possibly because of a read error. The rearrangement links TRBV5-1 to TRBJ2-2; D possibly corresponds to TRBD1 (6 bases). This CDR3 comprises 15 residues. Germline V gene lookup returns CDR1 SGHRS and CDR2 YFSETQ. The CDR3 nucleotides read TGCGCCAGCAGCTTGGACCAGGGGCCCACCGGGGAGATGTTTTTT. The encoded protein is CASSLDQGPTGEMFF.

This clonotype was picked up one time. V usage is TRBV12-3 or TRBV12-4 and J usage is TRBJ1-4, with 9 nucleotides matching TRBD1. The V gene end was trimmed by 4 bases and the J gene end by 7 bases; junction bases not matched to a gene: 7. There are 15 residues in the CDR3. This chain's CDR3 is CASSSRQGVGEKLFF. CDR3 coding DNA: TGTGCCAGCAGTTCCAGACAGGGGGTGGGTGAAAAACTGTTTTTT.

This clonotype was seen repeatedly, ten times or more. This chain uses TRBV5-1 with TRBJ2-1; 10 positions match TRBD1. The J segment lost 7 bases and the V segment lost 0 bases, leaving 1 base of the junction unmatched. The germline gives CDR1 SGHRS, CDR2 YFSETQ. The CDR3 length is 14 residues. The CDR3, as DNA: TGCGCCAGCAGCTTGGCGGGACAGGGGAATGAGCAGTTCTTC. It is translated as CASSLAGQGNEQFF.

Notes on this clonotype: Compared with germline, one end of the junction differs, possibly owing to a read error. The chain combines TRBV5-6 with TRBJ2-7, with 8 nucleotides matching TRBD2. The CDR3 is 13 amino acids. The germline V gene has CDR1 SGHDT and CDR2 YYEEEE. CDR3 coding DNA: TGTGCCAGCTCGGGGGGGACATCCTACGAGCAGCACTTC. It yields the protein CASSGGTSYEQHF.

This clonotype was detected a few times. The V and J genes are TRBV5-6 and TRBJ1-2, with 7 bases identical to TRBD1. The CDR3 length is 18 residues. Germline values: CDR1 SGHDT, CDR2 YYEEEE. V shed 0 bases and J 2 bases; nucleotides not matched to a gene: 13. CDR3 sequence (DNA): TGTGCCAGCAGCTTGGGGGCAGGGGGACTGCGCAGGAACTATGGCTACACCTTC. As protein: CASSLGAGGLRRNYGYTF.

This clonotype came up many times. The chain employs TRBV7-9 and TRBJ1-1; weak D call: TRBD1 (6 bases). Trimming shortened V by 4 bases and J by 2 bases, and 14 bases separated the two germline ends. Germline assignment: CDR1 SEHNR and CDR2 FQNEAQ (reference sequence). This CDR3 has 15 amino acids. The CDR3 reads CASSSKTGKNTEAFF. In nucleotides, the CDR3 is TGTGCCAGCAGCTCGAAAACAGGGAAAAACACTGAAGCTTTCTTT.

The gene calls are TRBV4-1 and TRBJ2-7, with D perhaps TRBD2 (5 bases). The germline V gene has CDR1 MGHRA and CDR2 YSYEKL. The CDR3 sequence is 16 residues long. V shed 1 base and J shed 2 bases, with 15 bases lying between them. The CDR3 is CASSQVRADGPYEQYF. The CDR3 nucleotides are TGCGCCAGCAGCCAAGTGAGAGCGGATGGACCCTACGAGCAGTACTTC.

This chain connects TRBV20-1 to TRBJ1-5; 7 bases are shared with TRBD1. The germline CDR1 and CDR2 sequences are DFQATT and SNEGSKA (reference sequence). Germline trimming cut 0 bases from V and 6 bases from J; bases unmatched to any gene: 8. The CDR3 consists of 15 residues. The CDR3 here is CSARDFGRGSQPQHF. The CDR3 DNA sequence: TGCAGTGCTAGAGATTTTGGCAGGGGGAGTCAGCCCCAGCATTTT.

As concerns this clonotype: One end of the junction fails to match germline, which may point to a read error. This rearrangement joins TRBV2 to TRBJ2-1; 13 bases fit TRBD2. Germline-derived CDR1 and CDR2 are SNHLY and FYNNEI. This CDR3 has 15 residues. CDR3 loop: CAIPTRLAGGNEQFF. Written as DNA, the CDR3 is TGCGCCATCCCGACAAGACTAGCGGGGGGTAATGAGCAGTTCTTC.

This clonotype was detected only a few times. This rearrangement joins TRBV7-9 to TRBJ1-4; 8 bases are a match to TRBD1. This CDR3 contains 15 residues. Germline CDR1 reads SEHNR; CDR2 reads FQNEAQ (reference sequence). V dropped 1 base and J dropped 8; count of bases not matched to a gene: 6. Here the CDR3 reads CASSLGQGLSEKLFF. The DNA of the CDR3 is TGTGCCAGCAGCTTAGGACAGGGGCTAAGCGAAAAACTGTTTTTT.

This clonotype was recorded at least ten times. The chain has TRBV12-3 or TRBV12-4 and TRBJ1-5; no reliable D call. Trimming stripped 6 bases from V and 0 bases from J, with 15 bases between. The CDR3 is made up of 16 amino acids. The CDR3 here is CASSSVGGYSNQPQHF. CDR3 DNA: TGTGCCAGCAGCTCTGTCGGAGGGTATAGCAATCAGCCCCAGCATTTT.

This clonotype was recorded many times. J is TRBJ1-1 and V is TRBV20-1; the D is unclear. CDR1 DFQATT and CDR2 SNEGSKA come from the germline V gene (reference sequence). V shed 2 bases and J shed 1 base, with 2 bases lying between them. The CDR3 totals 11 residues. This CDR3 reads CSARRNTEAFF. Here the CDR3 DNA reads TGCAGTGCTAGAAGGAACACTGAAGCTTTCTTT.

The rearrangement uses TRBV12-3 or TRBV12-4 and TRBJ1-1; 8 nucleotides agree with TRBD1. The CDR3 spans 17 residues. V trimming: 6 bases; J trimming: 4 bases; junction bases outside the gene matches: 16. The CDR3 here is CASRPGQGAVSGTEAFF. CDR3 nucleotide sequence: TGTGCCAGCAGGCCAGGACAGGGCGCAGTCTCGGGCACTGAAGCTTTCTTT.

This clonotype was observed at least ten times. The genes are TRBV3-1 and TRBJ2-1; tentatively, D is TRBD2 (6 bases). Germline CDR1 and CDR2: LGHDT and YNNKEL (reference sequence). The CDR3 contains 12 residues. Trimming pared 1 base from V and 9 bases from J, leaving 7 bases between. The CDR3 is CASSQVGGEQFF. In DNA, the CDR3 is TGTGCCAGCAGCCAAGTGGGGGGTGAGCAGTTCTTC.

This clonotype was seen repeatedly, ten times or more. The chain combines TRBV20-1 with TRBJ1-1; D is uncertain. V was shortened by 1 base and J by 5 bases, with 14 bases between the two germline ends. CDR1 and CDR2 (germline): DFQATT, SNEGSKA (reference sequence). The CDR3 loop spans 14 amino acids. DNA for the CDR3: TGCAGTGCTAGAGCACGCTCTATTAGGACTGAAGCTTTCTTT. It yields the protein CSARARSIRTEAFF.

The chain combines TRBV9 with TRBJ2-7; the D gene is possibly TRBD1 (6 bases). Germline CDR1 is SGDLS and CDR2 is YYNGEE. The CDR3 is made up of 15 amino acids. With 2 bases removed from V and 4 bases from J, the gap between germline ends came to 16 bases. The CDR3 is CASSVETGSGYEQYF. DNA of the CDR3: TGTGCCAGCAGCGTTGAAACAGGGTCAGGTTACGAGCAGTACTTC.

This clonotype was seen only a few times. The CDR3 nucleotides are TGTGCCATCACTACTGACTCCTACAATGAGCAGTTCTTC. This encodes CAITTDSYNEQFF. This chain connects TRBV10-3 to TRBJ2-1; D gene uncertain. This CDR3 has 13 residues. V gave up 7 bases and J gave up 0 bases, with 7 bases separating them. In germline, CDR1 is ENHRY, CDR2 SYGVKD.

The chain joins TRBV6-2 or TRBV6-3 to TRBJ2-7; 10 bases match TRBD2. There are 16 residues in the CDR3. Germline loops: CDR1 MNHEY, CDR2 SVGEGT. V was pared by 4 bases and J by 0 bases, with 6 bases of the junction left unmatched. CDR3 loop: CASSSLAGGPSYEQYF. As DNA, the CDR3 is TGTGCCAGCAGTTCTTTAGCGGGGGGCCCCTCCTACGAGCAGTACTTC.